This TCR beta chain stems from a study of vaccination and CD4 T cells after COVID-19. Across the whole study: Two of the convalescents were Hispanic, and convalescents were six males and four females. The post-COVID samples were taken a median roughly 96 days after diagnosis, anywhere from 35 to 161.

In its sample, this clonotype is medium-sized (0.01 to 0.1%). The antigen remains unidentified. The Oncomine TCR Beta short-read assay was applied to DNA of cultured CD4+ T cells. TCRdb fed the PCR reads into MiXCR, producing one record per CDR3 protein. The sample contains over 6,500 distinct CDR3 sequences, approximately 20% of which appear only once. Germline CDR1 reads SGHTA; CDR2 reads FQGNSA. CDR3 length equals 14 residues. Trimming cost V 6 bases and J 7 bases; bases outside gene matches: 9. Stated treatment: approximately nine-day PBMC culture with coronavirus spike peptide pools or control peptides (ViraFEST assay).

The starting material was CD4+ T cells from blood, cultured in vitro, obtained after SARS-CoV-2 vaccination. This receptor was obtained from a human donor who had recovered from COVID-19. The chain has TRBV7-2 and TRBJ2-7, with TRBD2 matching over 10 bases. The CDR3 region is CASSPSGRAGEQYF. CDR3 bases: TGTGCCAGCAGTCCCAGCGGGAGGGCCGGGGAGCAGTACTTC.